Sequencing of this TCR beta chain was carried out in a study of T cell changes during pregnancy in multiple sclerosis (dated by TCRdb to the late 2010s). Study-level background: The study looked at changes in the T cell repertoire across pregnancy in women with multiple sclerosis.

Library preparation used the immunoSEQ multiplex PCR assay. What TCRdb holds here is the immuneACCESS table cut down to in-frame rearrangements. Part of the clones is not present; checked against another copy, under half of the missing clones reflect an unresolved V gene, and the others are unexplained. The sample yields around 100,000 clones; roughly 92% were counted once. Of the sample, around 1.2% is held by the ten largest clones. V was cut back by 1 base and J by 2 bases, leaving a gap of 7 bases between them. There are 14 amino acids in the CDR3, from cysteine to phenylalanine inclusive. Only the CDR3 part of the read is kept: 42 bases, read in frame from the first base. CDR1 and CDR2 are read off the germline V gene (reference sequence) as SSHAT and FNYEAQ. A single count supports this clone. This clone's antigen is unknown. No quality values exist for individual bases; no much larger clone is one base distant.

In this chain, TRBV7-7 is recombined with TRBJ2-3; a tentative D match to TRBD1 spans 6 bases. This receptor was identified in a female donor with multiple sclerosis, enrolled in a pregnancy study. The material was peripheral blood, obtained in the second trimester of pregnancy. The CDR3 has the sequence CASSLGQATDTQYF. The DNA sequence reads TGTGCCAGCAGCTTAGGACAGGCCACAGATACGCAGTATTTT. When the CDR3 is completed using the reference TRBV7-7 and TRBJ2-3 genes on either side, the full variable domain is GAGVSQSPRYKVTKRGQDVTLRCDPISSHATLYWYQQALGQGPEFLTYFNYEAQPDKSGLPSDRFSAERPEGSISTLTIQRTEQRDSAMYRCASSLGQATDTQYFGPGTRLTVL.